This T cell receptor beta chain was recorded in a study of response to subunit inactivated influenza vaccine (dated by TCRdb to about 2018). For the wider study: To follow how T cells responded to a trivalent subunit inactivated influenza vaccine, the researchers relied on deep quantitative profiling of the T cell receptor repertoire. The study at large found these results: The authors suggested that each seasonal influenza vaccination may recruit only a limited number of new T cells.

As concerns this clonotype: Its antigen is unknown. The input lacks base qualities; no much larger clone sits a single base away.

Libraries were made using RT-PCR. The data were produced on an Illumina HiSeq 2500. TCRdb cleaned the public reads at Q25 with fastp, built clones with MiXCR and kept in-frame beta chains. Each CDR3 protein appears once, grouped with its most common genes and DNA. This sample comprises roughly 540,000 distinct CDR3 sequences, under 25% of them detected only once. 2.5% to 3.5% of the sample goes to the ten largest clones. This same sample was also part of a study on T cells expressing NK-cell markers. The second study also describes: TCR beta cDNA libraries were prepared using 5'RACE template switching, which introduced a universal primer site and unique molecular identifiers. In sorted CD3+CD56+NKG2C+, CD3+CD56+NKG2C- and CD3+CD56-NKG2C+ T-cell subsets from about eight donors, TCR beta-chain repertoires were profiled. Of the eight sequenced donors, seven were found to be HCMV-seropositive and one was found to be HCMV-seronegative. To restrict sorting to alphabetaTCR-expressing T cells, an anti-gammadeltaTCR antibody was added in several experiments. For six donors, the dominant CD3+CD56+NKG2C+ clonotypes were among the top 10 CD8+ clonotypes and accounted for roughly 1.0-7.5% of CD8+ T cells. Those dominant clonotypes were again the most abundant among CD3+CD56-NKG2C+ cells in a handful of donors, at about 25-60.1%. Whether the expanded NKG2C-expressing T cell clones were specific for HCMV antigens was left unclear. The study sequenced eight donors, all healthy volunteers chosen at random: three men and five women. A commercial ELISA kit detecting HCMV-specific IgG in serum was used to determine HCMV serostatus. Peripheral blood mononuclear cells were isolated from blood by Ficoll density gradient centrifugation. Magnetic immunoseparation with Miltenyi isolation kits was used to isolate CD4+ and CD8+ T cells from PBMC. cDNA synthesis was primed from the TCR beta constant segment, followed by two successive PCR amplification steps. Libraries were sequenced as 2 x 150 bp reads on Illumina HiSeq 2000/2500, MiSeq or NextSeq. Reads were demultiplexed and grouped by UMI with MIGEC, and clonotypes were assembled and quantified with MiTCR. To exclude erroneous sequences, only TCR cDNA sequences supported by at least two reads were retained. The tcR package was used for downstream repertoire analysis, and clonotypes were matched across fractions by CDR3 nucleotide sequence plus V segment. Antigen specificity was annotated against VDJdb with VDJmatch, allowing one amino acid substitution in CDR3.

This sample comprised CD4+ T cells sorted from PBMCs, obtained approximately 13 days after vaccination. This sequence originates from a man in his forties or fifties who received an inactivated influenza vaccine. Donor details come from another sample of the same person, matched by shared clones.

The encoded CDR3 is CSARLTVNTGELFF. The base sequence is TGCAGTGCTAGACTGACAGTCAACACCGGGGAGCTGTTTTTT. The rearrangement combines TRBV20-1 with TRBJ2-2; a weak D assignment points to TRBD1 (5 bases agree). V is clipped by 2 bases and J by 2 bases, and the sequence between their germline boundaries is 9 bases long. Taken from the germline V gene (reference sequence), the CDR1 and CDR2 loops are DFQATT and SNEGSKA. The cysteine opens and the phenylalanine closes a CDR3 of 14 amino acids. The DNA shown is the 42-base CDR3, in frame from base 1.